The sequence of this T cell receptor (beta chain) was determined in a study of blood T cell repertoires in COVID-19. Only in-frame clones appear in the TCRdb table, and some are missing; sequencing was by immunoSEQ multiplex PCR. The table has fewer than 70,000 clones, about 90% seen once; the top ten hold more than 2%. The receptor was isolated from a human donor in a cohort sampled during active COVID-19. The material sequenced was peripheral blood.

CDR3 sequence: CASRPQPGLAGGKPFNEQFF. CDR3 coding DNA: TGTGCCAGCAGGCCTCAGCCGGGACTAGCGGGAGGGAAACCCTTCAATGAGCAGTTCTTC. The chain uses TRBV2 and TRBJ2-1; 16 nucleotides match TRBD2. With V trimmed by 6 bases and J by 6 bases, 17 bases remained unmatched. The CDR3 is made up of 20 amino acids. Germline CDR1 and CDR2: SNHLY and FYNNEI.